This record concerns one T cell receptor beta chain sequence. These data originate in a study of blood T cell repertoires in COVID-19. At the level of the study: COVID-19 samples collected from the United States, Italy and Spain covered acute and convalescent phases. Nucleic acid was either cDNA or gDNA, and it came from T cells, B-cell-depleted T cells, or PBMCs.

Authors' analysis steps: Estimation of nucleated cell counts relied on the amplification of reference gene primers. The repertoire was sequenced with immunoSEQ multiplex PCR; TCRdb's copy has only in-frame clones and lacks some. That table gives V, J and clone size, and the DNA gave D and trimming. Of about 200,000 clones in the sample, 65% to 85% were seen once. The sequencing sample was made of peripheral blood. This TCR was recovered from a woman aged 45-65 years with acute or convalescent COVID-19.

CDR3 region: CASSPGGGVRTDTQYF. The DNA of the CDR3 is TGTGCCAGCAGTCCCGGGGGAGGGGTTCGCACAGATACGCAGTATTTT. This chain links TRBV27 with TRBJ2-3, with 7 bases fitting TRBD2. V lost 5 bases to trimming and J lost 1 base; unmatched junction nucleotides: 9. CDR1 and CDR2 from the germline V gene are MNHEY and SMNVEV (reference sequence). The CDR3 has 16 residues.